Listed here are 8 T cell receptor beta chains from one sample, sequenced in a study of T cell responses to AZD1222 COVID-19 vaccine. TCRdb's table, derived via immunoSEQ multiplex PCR, lists solely in-frame clones and lacks some. The sample lists some 150,000 clones; 70% to 90% were seen once. The sample was peripheral blood, taken on day 0 of AZD1222 vaccination. The source is an adult in good health.

This chain joins TRBV9 and TRBJ2-5; possible D gene TRBD2, 6 bases. Germline CDR1 is SGDLS and CDR2 is YYNGEE. With 7 bases removed from V and 7 bases from J, the gap between germline ends came to 14 bases. CDR3 length: 12 residues. Here the CDR3 DNA reads TGTGCCAGCGGGCTAGCGTTGGGGACCCAGTACTTC. Its translation: CASGLALGTQYF.

The genes are TRBV5-5 and TRBJ1-2, with 9 bases identical to TRBD1. The CDR3 has 14 amino acids. From germline, CDR1 is SGHKS and CDR2 YYEKEE (reference sequence). Trimming removed 4 bases from V and 4 bases from J; junction bases left unmatched: 5. The CDR3 nucleotides are TGTGCCAGCAGCACCGGGACAGGGTTCTATGGCTACACCTTC. Protein: CASSTGTGFYGYTF.

V is TRBV10-1 and J is TRBJ1-2, with D perhaps matching TRBD1 (5 bases). CDR1 and CDR2 (germline): WNHNN, SYGVQD (reference sequence). V was trimmed by 4 bases and J by 6 bases, leaving 9 bases between them. The CDR3 covers 12 residues. The CDR3 is CASSAPGHGYTF. The DNA for the CDR3 is TGCGCCAGCAGTGCCCCAGGGCATGGCTACACCTTC.

This sequence joins TRBV5-6 and TRBJ2-5, with D possibly TRBD2 on 7 matching bases. V dropped 6 bases and J dropped 4 bases, with 19 bases sitting between them. The CDR3 totals 15 residues. Germline V CDR1 and CDR2: SGHDT, YYEEEE. This CDR3 is CASTDLRGARETQYF. The CDR3 bases are TGTGCCAGCACCGACCTTCGGGGGGCGCGAGAGACCCAGTACTTC. The whole variable domain, filled in from reference TRBV5-6 and TRBJ2-5, reads DAGVTQSPTHLIKTRGQQVTLRCSPKSGHDTVSWYQQALGQGPQFIFQYYEEEERQRGNFPDRFSGHQFPNYSSELNVNALLLGDSALYLCASTDLRGARETQYFGPGTRLLVL.

The chain recombines TRBV6-5 with TRBJ1-1, with D maybe TRBD1 (5 bases). The ends were cut back, 6 bases at V and 5 bases at J, with 16 bases in the middle. The CDR3 is made up of 14 amino acids. Per germline, CDR1 MNHEY and CDR2 SVGAGI. The CDR3 nucleotides read TGTGCCAGCAGATCCGGGACGCCGAGGACTGAAGCTTTCTTT. This codes for CASRSGTPRTEAFF.

The CDR3 DNA reads as TGTGCCAGCAGCTCGGGCAGGGCAACTGAAGCTTTCTTT. It codes for CASSSGRATEAFF. The chain is built from TRBV11-2 and TRBJ1-1; D is possibly TRBD1 (5 bases). Germline V gene data show CDR1 as SGHAT and CDR2 as FQNNGV. V was pared by 4 bases and J by 5 bases, with 11 bases between. The length of the CDR3 is 13 residues.

This clone showed up just once. V is TRBV3-1 (or the pseudogene TRBV3-2) and J is TRBJ2-7; 8 bases are shared with TRBD1. J was trimmed by 5 bases and V by 1 base; bases with no gene match: 4. CDR3 length: 14 residues. In germline, CDR1 is LGHDT, CDR2 YNNKEL (reference sequence). The CDR3 spells CASSQGAGGHEQYF. CDR3 DNA: TGTGCCAGCAGCCAAGGGGCAGGGGGCCACGAGCAGTACTTC.

The chain recombines TRBV6-1 with TRBJ2-7, with a possible D match to TRBD2 (6 bases). CDR1 and CDR2 from the germline V gene are MNHNS and SASEGT. Trimming took 2 bases from V and 2 from J, leaving 13 bases between them. The CDR3 runs 15 residues. The CDR3 loop is CASSELVGGPYEQYF. CDR3 bases: TGTGCCAGCAGTGAACTCGTGGGAGGCCCCTACGAGCAGTACTTC.